The T cell receptor (beta chain) under discussion was sequenced for a study of CD8 T cells in Susac syndrome. V lost 4 bases to trimming and J lost 7 bases, with 20 bases between them. Per germline, CDR1 MNHNS and CDR2 SASEGT. There are 17 residues in the CDR3. RNA, at about 0.5 to 1 ug, was reverse transcribed with random hexamers. TCRdb redid the calling of the immunoSEQ multiplex PCR reads with MiXCR, one entry per CDR3 protein. Of about 300,000 distinct CDR3 sequences listed, around 83% are singletons. This TCR was sampled from a human donor with multiple sclerosis. The chain links TRBV6-1 to TRBJ1-6, with D possibly being TRBD1 (6 bases). The material sequenced was CD8+ T cells from PBMCs. DNA of the CDR3: TGTGCCAGCAGTGCGTACAGGGCGACTGGTCCCAATTCACCCCTCCACTTT. Translation gives CASSAYRATGPNSPLHF.